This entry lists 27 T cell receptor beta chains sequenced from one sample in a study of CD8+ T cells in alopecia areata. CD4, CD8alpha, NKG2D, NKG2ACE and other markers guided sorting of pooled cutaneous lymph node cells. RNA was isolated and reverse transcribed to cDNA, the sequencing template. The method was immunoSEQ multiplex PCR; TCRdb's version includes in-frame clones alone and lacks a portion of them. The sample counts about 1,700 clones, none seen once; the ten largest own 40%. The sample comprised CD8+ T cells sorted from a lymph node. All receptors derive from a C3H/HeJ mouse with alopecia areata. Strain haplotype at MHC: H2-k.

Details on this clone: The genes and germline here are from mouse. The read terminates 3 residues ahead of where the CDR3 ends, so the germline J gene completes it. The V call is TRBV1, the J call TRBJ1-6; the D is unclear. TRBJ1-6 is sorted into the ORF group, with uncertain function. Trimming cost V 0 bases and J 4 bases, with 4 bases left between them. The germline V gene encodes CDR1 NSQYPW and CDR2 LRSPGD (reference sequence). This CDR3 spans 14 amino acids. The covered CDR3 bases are TGCACCTGCAGTGCAGACAGGTATAATTCGCCC. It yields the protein CTCSADRYNSP. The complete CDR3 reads CTCSADRYNSPLYF.

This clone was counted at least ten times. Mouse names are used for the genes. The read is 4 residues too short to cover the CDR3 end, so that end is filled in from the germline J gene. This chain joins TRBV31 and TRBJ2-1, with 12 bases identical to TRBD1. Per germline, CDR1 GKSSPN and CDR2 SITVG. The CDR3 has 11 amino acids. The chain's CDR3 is CAGQGATEQFF. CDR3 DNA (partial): TGTGCGGGACAGGGGGCGACT.

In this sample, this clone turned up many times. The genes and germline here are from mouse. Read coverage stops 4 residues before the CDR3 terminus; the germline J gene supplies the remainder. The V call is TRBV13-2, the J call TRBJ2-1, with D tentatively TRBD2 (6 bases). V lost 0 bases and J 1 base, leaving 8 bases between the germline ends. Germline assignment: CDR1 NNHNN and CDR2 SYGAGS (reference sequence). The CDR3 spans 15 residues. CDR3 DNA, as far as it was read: TGTGCCAGCGGTGATGTAACTGGGAACTATGCT. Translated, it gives CASGDVTGNYA. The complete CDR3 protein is CASGDVTGNYAEQFF.

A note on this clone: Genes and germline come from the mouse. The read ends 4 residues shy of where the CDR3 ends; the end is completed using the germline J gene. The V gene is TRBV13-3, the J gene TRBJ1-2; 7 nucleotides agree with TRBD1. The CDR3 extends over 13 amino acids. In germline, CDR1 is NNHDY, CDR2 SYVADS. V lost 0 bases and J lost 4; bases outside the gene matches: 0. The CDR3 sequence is CASSDAGGSDYTF. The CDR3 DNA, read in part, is TGTGCCAGCAGTGATGCAGGGGGCTCC.

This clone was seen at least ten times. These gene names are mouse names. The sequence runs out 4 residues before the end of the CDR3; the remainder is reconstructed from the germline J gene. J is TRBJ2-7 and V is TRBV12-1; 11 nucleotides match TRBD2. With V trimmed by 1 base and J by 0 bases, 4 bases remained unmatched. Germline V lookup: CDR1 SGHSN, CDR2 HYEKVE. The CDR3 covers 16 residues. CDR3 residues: CASSLPDWGGSYEQYF. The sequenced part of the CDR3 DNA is TGTGCCAGCTCTCTACCTGACTGGGGGGGCTCCTAT.

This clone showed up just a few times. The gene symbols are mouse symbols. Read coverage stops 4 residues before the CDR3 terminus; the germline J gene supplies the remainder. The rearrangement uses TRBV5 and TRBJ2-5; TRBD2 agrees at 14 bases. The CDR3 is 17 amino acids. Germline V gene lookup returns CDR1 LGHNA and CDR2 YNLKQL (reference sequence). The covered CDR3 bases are TGTGCCAGCAGCCCACGGGGACTGGGGGGGCGCTCAGAC. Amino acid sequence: CASSPRGLGGRSD. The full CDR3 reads CASSPRGLGGRSDTQYF.

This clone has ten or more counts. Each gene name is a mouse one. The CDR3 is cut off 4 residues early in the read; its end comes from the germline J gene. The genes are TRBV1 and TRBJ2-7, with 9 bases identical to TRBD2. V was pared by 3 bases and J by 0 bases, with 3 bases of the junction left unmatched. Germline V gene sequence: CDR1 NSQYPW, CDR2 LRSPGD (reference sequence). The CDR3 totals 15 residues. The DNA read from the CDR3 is TGCACCTGCAGTGCGTTGGGGGGGCTCTCCTAT. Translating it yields CTCSALGGLSY. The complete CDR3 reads CTCSALGGLSYEQYF.

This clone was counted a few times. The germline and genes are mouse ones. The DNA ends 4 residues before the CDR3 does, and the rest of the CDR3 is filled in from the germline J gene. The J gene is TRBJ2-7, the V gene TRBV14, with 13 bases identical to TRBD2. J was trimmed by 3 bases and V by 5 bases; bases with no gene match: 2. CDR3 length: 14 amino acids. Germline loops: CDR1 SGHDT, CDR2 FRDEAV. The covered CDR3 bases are TGTGCCAGCAGCCGGGACTGGGGGGGCTAT. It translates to CASSRDWGGY. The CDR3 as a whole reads CASSRDWGGYEQYF.

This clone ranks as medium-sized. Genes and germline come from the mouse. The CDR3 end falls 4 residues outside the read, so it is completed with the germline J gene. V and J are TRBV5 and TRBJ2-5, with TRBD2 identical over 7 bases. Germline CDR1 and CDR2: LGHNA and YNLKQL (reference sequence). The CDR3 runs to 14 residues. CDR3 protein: CASSPRGGRDTQYF. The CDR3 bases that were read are TGTGCCAGCAGCCCCCGTGGGGGGAGGGAC.

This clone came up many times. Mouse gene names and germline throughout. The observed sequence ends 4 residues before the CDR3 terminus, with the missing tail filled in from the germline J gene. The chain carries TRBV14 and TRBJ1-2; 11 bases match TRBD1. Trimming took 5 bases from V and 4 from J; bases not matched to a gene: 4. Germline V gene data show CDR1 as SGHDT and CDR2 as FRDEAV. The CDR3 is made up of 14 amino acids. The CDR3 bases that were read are TGTGCCAGCAGCCCCGGGACAGGGGGCTCC. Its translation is CASSPGTGGS. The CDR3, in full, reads CASSPGTGGSDYTF.

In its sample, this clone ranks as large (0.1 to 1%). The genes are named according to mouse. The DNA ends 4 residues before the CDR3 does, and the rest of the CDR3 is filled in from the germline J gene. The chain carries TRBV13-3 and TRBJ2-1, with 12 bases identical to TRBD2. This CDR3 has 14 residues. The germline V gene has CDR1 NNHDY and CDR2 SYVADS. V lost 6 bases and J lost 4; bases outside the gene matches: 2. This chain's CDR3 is CASKDWGGYAEQFF. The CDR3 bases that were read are TGTGCCAGCAAGGACTGGGGGGGATATGCT.

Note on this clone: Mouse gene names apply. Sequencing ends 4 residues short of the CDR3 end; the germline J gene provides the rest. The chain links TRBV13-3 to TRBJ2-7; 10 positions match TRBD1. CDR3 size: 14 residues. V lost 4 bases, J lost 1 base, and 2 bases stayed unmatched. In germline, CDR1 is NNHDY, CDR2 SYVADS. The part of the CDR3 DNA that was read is TGTGCCAGCAGTTGGGACAGGGGATCCTAT. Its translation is CASSWDRGSY. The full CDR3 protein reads CASSWDRGSYEQYF.

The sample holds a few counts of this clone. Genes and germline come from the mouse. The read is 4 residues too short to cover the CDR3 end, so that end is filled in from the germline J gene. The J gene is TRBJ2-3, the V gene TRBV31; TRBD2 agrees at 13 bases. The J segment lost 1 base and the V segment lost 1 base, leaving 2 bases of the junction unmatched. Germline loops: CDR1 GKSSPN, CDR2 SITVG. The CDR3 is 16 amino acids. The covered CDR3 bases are TGTGCCTGGAGTCCCGGACTGGGGGGGCGTGCAGAA. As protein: CAWSPGLGGRAE. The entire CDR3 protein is CAWSPGLGGRAETLYF. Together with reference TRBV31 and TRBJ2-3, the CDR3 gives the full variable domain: AQTIHQWPVAEIKAVGSPLSLGCTIKGKSSPNLYWYWQATGGTLQQLFYSITVGQVESVVQLNLSASRPKDDQFILSTEKLLLSHSGFYLCAWSPGLGGRAETLYFGSGTRLTVL.

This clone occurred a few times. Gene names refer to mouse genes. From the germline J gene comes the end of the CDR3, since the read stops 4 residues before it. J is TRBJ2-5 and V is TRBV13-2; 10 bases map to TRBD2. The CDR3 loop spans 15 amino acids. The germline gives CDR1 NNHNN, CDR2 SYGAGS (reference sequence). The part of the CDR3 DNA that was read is TGTGCCAGCGGTGATCTGGGGGGGCGCCGAGAC. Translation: CASGDLGGRRD. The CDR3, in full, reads CASGDLGGRRDTQYF.

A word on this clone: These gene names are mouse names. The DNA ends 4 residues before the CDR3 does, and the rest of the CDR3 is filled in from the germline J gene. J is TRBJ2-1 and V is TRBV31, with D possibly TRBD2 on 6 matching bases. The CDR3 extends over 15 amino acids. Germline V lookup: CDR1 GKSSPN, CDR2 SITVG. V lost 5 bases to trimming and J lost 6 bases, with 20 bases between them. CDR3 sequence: CAWGRLGYQLAEQFF. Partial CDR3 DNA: TGTGCCTGGGGCCGCCTGGGGTACCAACTTGCT. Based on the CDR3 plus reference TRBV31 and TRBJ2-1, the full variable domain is AQTIHQWPVAEIKAVGSPLSLGCTIKGKSSPNLYWYWQATGGTLQQLFYSITVGQVESVVQLNLSASRPKDDQFILSTEKLLLSHSGFYLCAWGRLGYQLAEQFFGPGTRLTVL.

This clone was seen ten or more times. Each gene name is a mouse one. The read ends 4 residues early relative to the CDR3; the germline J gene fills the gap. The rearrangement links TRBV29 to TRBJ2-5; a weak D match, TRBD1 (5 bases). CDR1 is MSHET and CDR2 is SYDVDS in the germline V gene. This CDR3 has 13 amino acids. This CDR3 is CASSFRQKDTQYF. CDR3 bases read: TGTGCTAGCAGTTTCCGACAGAAAGAC.

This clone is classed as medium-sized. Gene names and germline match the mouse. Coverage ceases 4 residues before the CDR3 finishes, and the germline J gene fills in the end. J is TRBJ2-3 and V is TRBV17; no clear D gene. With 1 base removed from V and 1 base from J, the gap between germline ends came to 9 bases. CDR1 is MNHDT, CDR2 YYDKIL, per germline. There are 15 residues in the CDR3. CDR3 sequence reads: CASSRGQEGAETLYF. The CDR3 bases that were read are TGTGCTAGCAGTAGAGGTCAAGAGGGTGCAGAA.

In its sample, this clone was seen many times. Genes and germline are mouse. Incomplete CDR3 DNA: TGTGCCAGCAGCCAATGGGACTGGGTTTAT. Amino acid sequence: CASSQWDWVY. The full CDR3 is CASSQWDWVYEQYF. The V and J genes are TRBV5 and TRBJ2-7; 9 bases map to TRBD2. The sequenced fragment ends 4 residues before the CDR3 boundary, so the rest is inferred from the germline J gene. The length of the CDR3 is 14 residues. The germline CDR1 and CDR2 sequences are LGHNA and YNLKQL (reference sequence).

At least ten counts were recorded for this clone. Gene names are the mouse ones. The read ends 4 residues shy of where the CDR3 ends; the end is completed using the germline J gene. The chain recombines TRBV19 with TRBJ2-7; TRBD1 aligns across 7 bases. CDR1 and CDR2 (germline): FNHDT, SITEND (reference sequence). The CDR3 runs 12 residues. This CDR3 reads CASSKGQYEQYF. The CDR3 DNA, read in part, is TGTGCCAGCAGTAAGGGACAGTAT. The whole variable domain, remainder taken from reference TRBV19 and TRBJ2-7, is GGIITQTPKFLIGQEGQKLTLKCQQNFNHDTMYWYRQDSGKGLRLIYYSITENDLQKGDLSEGYDASREKKSSFSLTVTSAQKNEMAVFLCASSKGQYEQYFGPGTRLTVL.

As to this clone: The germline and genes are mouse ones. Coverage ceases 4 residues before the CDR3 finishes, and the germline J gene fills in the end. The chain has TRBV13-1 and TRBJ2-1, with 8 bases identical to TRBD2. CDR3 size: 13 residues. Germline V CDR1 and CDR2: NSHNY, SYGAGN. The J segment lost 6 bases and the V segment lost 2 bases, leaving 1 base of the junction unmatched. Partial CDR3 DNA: TGTGCCAGCAGTGACTGGGGGGCTGCT. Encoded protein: CASSDWGAA. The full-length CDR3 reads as CASSDWGAAEQFF.

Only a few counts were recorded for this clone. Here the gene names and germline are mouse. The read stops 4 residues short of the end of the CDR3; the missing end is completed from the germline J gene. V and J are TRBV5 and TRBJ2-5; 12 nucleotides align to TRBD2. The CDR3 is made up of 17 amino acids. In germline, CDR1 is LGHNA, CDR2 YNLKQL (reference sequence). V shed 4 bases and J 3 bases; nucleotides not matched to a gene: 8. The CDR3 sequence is CASSPDWGGVRQDTQYF. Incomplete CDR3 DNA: TGTGCCAGCAGCCCCGACTGGGGGGGCGTTAGGCAAGAC.

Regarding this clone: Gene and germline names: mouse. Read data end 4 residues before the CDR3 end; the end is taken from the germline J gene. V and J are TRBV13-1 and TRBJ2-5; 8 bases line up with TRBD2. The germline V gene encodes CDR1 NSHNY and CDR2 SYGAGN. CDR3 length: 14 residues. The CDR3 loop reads CASSDATGEDTQYF. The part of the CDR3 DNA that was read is TGTGCCAGCAGTGATGCGACTGGGGAAGAC.

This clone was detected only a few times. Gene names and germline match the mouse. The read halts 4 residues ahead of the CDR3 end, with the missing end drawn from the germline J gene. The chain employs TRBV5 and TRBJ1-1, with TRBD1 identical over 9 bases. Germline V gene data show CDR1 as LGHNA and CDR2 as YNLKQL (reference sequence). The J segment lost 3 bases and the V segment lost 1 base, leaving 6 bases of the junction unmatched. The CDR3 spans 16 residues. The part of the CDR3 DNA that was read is TGTGCCAGCAGCCAAGCGGGACAGGGCAGGGACACA. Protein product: CASSQAGQGRDT. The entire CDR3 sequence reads CASSQAGQGRDTEVFF.

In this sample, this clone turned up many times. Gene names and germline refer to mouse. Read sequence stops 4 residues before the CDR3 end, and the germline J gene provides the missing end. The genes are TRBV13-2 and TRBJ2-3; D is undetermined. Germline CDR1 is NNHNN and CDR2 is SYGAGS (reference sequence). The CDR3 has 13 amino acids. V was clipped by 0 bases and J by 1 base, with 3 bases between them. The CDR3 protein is CASGDEGAETLYF. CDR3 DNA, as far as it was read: TGTGCCAGCGGTGATGAGGGTGCAGAA.

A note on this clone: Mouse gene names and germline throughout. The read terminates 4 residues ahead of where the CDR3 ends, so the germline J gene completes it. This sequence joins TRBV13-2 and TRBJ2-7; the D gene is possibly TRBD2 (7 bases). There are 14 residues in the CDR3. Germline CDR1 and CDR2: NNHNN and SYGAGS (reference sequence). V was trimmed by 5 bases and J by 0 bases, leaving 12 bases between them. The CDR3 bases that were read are TGTGCCAGCGGGAGGGGGGGGAGCTCCTAT. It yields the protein CASGRGGSSY. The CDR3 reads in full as CASGRGGSSYEQYF.

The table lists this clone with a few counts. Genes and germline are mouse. CDR3 sequence: CAWSRGGSAETLYF. The sequenced CDR3 bases are TGTGCCTGGAGTCGTGGGGGTAGTGCAGAA. The chain uses TRBV31 and TRBJ2-3, with D possibly matching TRBD2 (6 bases). Read sequence stops 4 residues before the CDR3 end, and the germline J gene provides the missing end. The CDR3 is 14 amino acids. From germline, CDR1 is GKSSPN and CDR2 SITVG. Trimming removed 1 base from V and 0 bases from J, with 8 bases in between.

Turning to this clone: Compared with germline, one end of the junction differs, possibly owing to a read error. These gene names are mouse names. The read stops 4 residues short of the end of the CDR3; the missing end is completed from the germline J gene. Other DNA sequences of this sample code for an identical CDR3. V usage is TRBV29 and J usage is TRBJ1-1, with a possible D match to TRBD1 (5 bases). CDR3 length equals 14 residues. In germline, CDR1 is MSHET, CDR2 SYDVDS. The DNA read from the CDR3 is TGTGCCAGCAGTGAGGGACTGGGGGGGAGA. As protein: CASSEGLGGR. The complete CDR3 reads CASSEGLGGREVFF.